These 15 T cell receptor beta chains originate from one sample sequenced in a study of T-cell memory formation after mild COVID-19. In TCRdb, the 5' RACE reads were re-called with MiXCR into one record per CDR3 protein. The sample records hundreds of thousands of distinct CDR3 sequences, about a sixth being singletons. Input material: PBMCs or a T cell subset sorted from them (not recorded which). These receptors were collected from an adult woman who had mild COVID-19 (a few samples of this study predate the infection). Cell type and time point are not known.

The rearrangement uses TRBV19 and TRBJ2-3; D is uncertain. Germline V gene sequence: CDR1 LNHDA, CDR2 SQIVND (reference sequence). The CDR3 runs 13 residues. V gave up 3 bases and J gave up 2 bases, with 6 bases separating them. CDR3 sequence (DNA): TGTGCCAGTAGTATCCAGGACACAGATACGCAGTATTTT. Amino acids: CASSIQDTDTQYF.

This clonotype was detected a few times. This rearrangement joins TRBV19 to TRBJ1-6, with unresolved D. Per the germline V gene, CDR1 is LNHDA and CDR2 is SQIVND (reference sequence). The CDR3 spans 14 residues. Deletions cut 0 bases from V and 10 bases from J, with 10 bases between. CDR3 sequence (DNA): TGTGCCAGTAGTATAGACGGGAACCGATCACCCCTCCACTTT. It codes for CASSIDGNRSPLHF.

This clonotype showed up just a few times. The chain couples TRBV6-2 or TRBV6-3 to TRBJ2-7, with D hard to call. The CDR3 is 13 residues long. V lost 0 bases to trimming and J lost 1 base, with 4 bases between them. CDR1 MNHEY and CDR2 SVGEGT come from the germline V gene. The CDR3 is CASSYSISYEQYF. CDR3 DNA: TGTGCCAGCAGTTACTCGATATCCTACGAGCAGTACTTC.

The J gene is TRBJ2-3, the V gene TRBV27; D could derive from TRBD1 or TRBD2 (5 bases each). Trimming stripped 3 bases from V and 2 bases from J, with 9 bases between. From germline, CDR1 is MNHEY and CDR2 SMNVEV (reference sequence). The CDR3 is 14 residues long. The CDR3 DNA is TGTGCCAGCAGTTTTGTGGGACCCACAGATACGCAGTATTTT. It is translated as CASSFVGPTDTQYF.

This clonotype occurred a few times. The chain combines TRBV7-2 with TRBJ2-7, with D perhaps being TRBD1 or TRBD2 (6 bases each). This CDR3 region has 15 residues. V was clipped by 3 bases and J by 6 bases, with 18 bases between them. CDR1 and CDR2 (germline): SGHTA, FQGNSA. CDR3 nucleotides: TGTGCCAGCAGCTTCCCCTCGGGGGCGGGCGGCGAGCAGTACTTC. It codes for CASSFPSGAGGEQYF.

The rearrangement uses TRBV29-1 and TRBJ1-2; D not certain. CDR1 SQVTM and CDR2 ANQGSEA come from the germline V gene. The CDR3 length is 11 residues. The V end lost 6 bases, the J end lost 4 bases, and 9 bases lay between the germline ends. The CDR3 sequence: CSVHQTYGYTF. CDR3 bases: TGCAGCGTCCACCAAACCTATGGCTACACCTTC. The full variable domain, its missing parts supplied by reference TRBV29-1 and TRBJ1-2, is SAVISQKPSRDICQRGTSLTIQCQVDSQVTMMFWYRQQPGQSLTLIATANQGSEATYESGFVIDKFPISRPNLTFSTLTVSNMSPEDSSIYLCSVHQTYGYTFGSGTRLTVV.

This clonotype was detected a few times. The chain joins TRBV4-1 to TRBJ1-1; no definite D call. Germline CDR1 reads MGHRA; CDR2 reads YSYEKL. The V end was cut by 4 bases, the J end by 1 base, with 13 bases between. The CDR3 sequence is 15 residues long. The CDR3 loop reads CASSLSGLANTEAFF. CDR3 in DNA: TGCGCCAGCAGCCTGAGTGGACTGGCGAACACTGAAGCTTTCTTT.

This clonotype was observed a handful of times. The J gene is TRBJ1-4, the V gene TRBV6-5; unclear D gene. From germline, CDR1 is MNHEY and CDR2 SVGAGI. Trimming removed 5 bases from V and 5 bases from J, with 9 bases in between. The CDR3 has 13 residues. The CDR3 sequence: CASSRTGNEKLFF. The DNA of the CDR3 is TGTGCCAGCAGTCGGACGGGCAATGAAAAACTGTTTTTT.

This clonotype was recorded a few times. The chain is built from TRBV5-1 and TRBJ2-2, with 8 bases lining up with TRBD1. V lost 0 bases and J lost 6; bases outside the gene matches: 10. The CDR3 length is 17 residues. CDR1 and CDR2 (germline): SGHRS, YFSETQ. The CDR3 DNA sequence: TGCGCCAGCAGCTTGGTATCTTCGCAGGACAGGGCCGGGGAGCTGTTTTTT. Protein: CASSLVSSQDRAGELFF.

This clonotype was observed a few times. This chain joins TRBV30 and TRBJ2-7; TRBD2 matches at 7 bases. This CDR3 has 15 residues. CDR1 is GTSNPN and CDR2 is SVGIG in the germline V gene (reference sequence). J was trimmed by 3 bases and V by 1 base; bases with no gene match: 9. The CDR3 loop is CAWSGVGLPVYEQYF. CDR3 nucleotides: TGTGCCTGGAGTGGTGTGGGACTACCAGTCTACGAGCAGTACTTC.

This clonotype has more than one count but fewer than ten. The V gene is TRBV7-9, the J gene TRBJ2-5; 9 bases fit TRBD1. The CDR3 runs 16 residues. J lost 4 bases, V lost 2 bases, and 8 bases had no gene match. The germline CDR1 and CDR2 sequences are SEHNR and FQNEAQ (reference sequence). As DNA, the CDR3 is TGTGCCAGCAGCTTAACGACAGGGGGAGGCGGAGAGACCCAGTACTTC. Its protein is CASSLTTGGGGETQYF.

This clonotype showed up just a few times. V is TRBV2 and J is TRBJ1-2, with 7 bases identical to TRBD1. This CDR3 has 15 residues. CDR1 SNHLY and CDR2 FYNNEI come from the germline V gene. V lost 1 base to trimming and J lost 6 bases; unmatched junction nucleotides: 8. CDR3 amino acids: CASSEVGQGVNGYTF. The CDR3 DNA follows: TGTGCCAGCAGTGAAGTCGGCCAGGGGGTAAATGGCTACACCTTC. Variable domain in full (rest from reference TRBV2 and TRBJ1-2): EPEVTQTPSHQVTQMGQEVILRCVPISNHLYFYWYRQILGQKVEFLVSFYNNEISEKSEIFDDQFSVERPDGSNFTLKIRSTKLEDSAMYFCASSEVGQGVNGYTFGSGTRLTVV.

This clonotype was found many times. V usage is TRBV11-2 and J usage is TRBJ2-1; 7 bases are shared with TRBD2. V trimming: 3 bases; J trimming: 8 bases; junction bases outside the gene matches: 10. CDR1 is SGHAT, CDR2 FQNNGV, per germline. The CDR3 is 15 amino acids. Here the CDR3 DNA reads TGTGCCAGCAGCTTTAGCGGGCGTGGTTCCGATGAGCAGTTCTTC. Translated: CASSFSGRGSDEQFF.

The chain links TRBV29-1 to TRBJ2-1; 9 positions match TRBD1. Germline assignment: CDR1 SQVTM and CDR2 ANQGSEA. The CDR3 runs 14 residues. The ends lost 4 bases at V and 7 bases at J; junction bases unmatched: 8. Written as DNA, the CDR3 is TGCAGCGTTGTCTGGGGGACAGGGAGGAATGAGCAGTTCTTC. This gives the protein CSVVWGTGRNEQFF.

At least ten counts were recorded for this clonotype. The rearrangement joins TRBV7-8 to TRBJ2-7; D may be TRBD2 (6 bases). The CDR3 is made up of 11 amino acids. The V end lost 4 bases, the J end lost 12 bases, and 13 bases lay between the germline ends. Germline V gives CDR1 SGHVS, CDR2 FQNEAQ. CDR3 DNA: TGTGCCAGCAGCTCGGGACTGCATAGGTACTTC. Translation: CASSSGLHRYF.